This T cell receptor beta chain was identified during a study of vaccination effects on CD4 cells after COVID-19. Germline assignment: CDR1 SGHRS and CDR2 YFSETQ. Germline trimming cut 0 bases from V and 0 bases from J; bases unmatched to any gene: 5. The length of the CDR3 is 16 residues. Details on this clone: The target antigen is unknown.

CD4+ T cells were isolated after around 10 days of culture. Sequencing used immunoSEQ multiplex PCR; TCRdb keeps in-frame clones, though not all of them. The table lists 30,000 to 40,000 clones, about 80% of them singletons. Sequencing was performed on CD4+ T cells from PBMCs cultured without peptide, taken before COVID-19 vaccination. The rearrangement uses TRBV5-1 and TRBJ1-1; 7 bases fit TRBD1. This clonotype originated in a human donor who received a COVID-19 vaccine. The CDR3 region has the DNA TGCGCCAGCAGCTTGGAACCGGGACAGCTGAACACTGAAGCTTTCTTT. The encoded protein is CASSLEPGQLNTEAFF. The full variable domain, rest sourced from reference TRBV5-1 and TRBJ1-1, is KAGVTQTPRYLIKTRGQQVTLSCSPISGHRSVSWYQQTPGQGLQFLFEYFSETQRNKGNFPGRFSGRQFSNSRSEMNVSTLELGDSALYLCASSLEPGQLNTEAFFGQGTRLTVV.